This record covers a single T cell receptor (beta chain). The target of this receptor is not known. No base quality information exists; no much larger clone differs at one position. In the paper's terms, the treatment or condition label means: live attenuated yellow fever vaccine strain. PBMCs were isolated from peripheral blood using a standard Ficoll-Paque protocol. Dynabeads CD4 and CD8 positive selection kits were used to isolate the CD4 and CD8 T-cell fractions. RNA was extracted with TriZol from bulk PBMCs, CD4 and CD8 fractions, and dextramer-positive and dextramer-negative fractions. Unmatched junction bases come to 6, with V trimmed by 2 bases and J by 5 bases. Looking up the germline V gene yields CDR1 SGHRS and CDR2 YFSETQ. From its cysteine to its phenylalanine, the CDR3 spans 14 amino acids. Kept here is only the CDR3 DNA, which spans 42 bases and is read in frame from base 1. Reads for this sample came from an Illumina NovaSeq 6000. TCR cDNA was synthesized by 5'RACE template switching, through which a universal primer site and unique molecular identifiers were introduced. cDNA synthesis was primed from both the TCR alpha and TCR beta constant segments. Two PCR steps were used to amplify libraries, with sample barcodes and sequencing adapters being added in the second step. Sequencing of libraries was done on Illumina HiSeq 2500 (2x100 bp) or NovaSeq (2x150 bp). The paper's data handling went like this. Demultiplexing of reads and collapsing into UMI consensus sequences were performed with MIGEC, and V(D)J alignment was carried out with MiXCR. Clonotypes responding to the vaccine were identified with edgeR on replicate PBMC samples, with the criteria of FDR below 0.01 and a log2 fold change above 5 up to day 15. Bulk clonotypes were assigned CD4 or CD8 identity according to which sequenced CD4 or CD8 repertoire held them at higher abundance. In-frame beta chains were kept once TCRdb had trimmed the public reads at Q25 with fastp and called clones with MiXCR. Identical CDR3 protein sequences are pooled into one entry, listed with their most common genes and DNA. The V and J calls were not made by the authors but by TCRdb's processing. Within this sample are more than 300,000 distinct CDR3 sequences, with over 8.5% of them counted one time only. Clones ranked in the top ten supply 2.5% to 4% of the sample.

This entry is derived from a study of T cells after yellow fever vaccination (dated by TCRdb to the late 2010s). Regarding the study in general: The SMART-Seq v4 Ultra Low Input RNA kit was used to prepare libraries from fractions with low cell numbers. Blood samples were taken at several timepoints before and after primary and secondary immunization, and bulk PBMC replicates and cell subsets were isolated. To follow T-cell clones before and after primary and booster YFV17D yellow fever vaccination, bulk TCR alpha and beta repertoires were sequenced over time. The cohort comprised two healthy male donors, one aged 18 to 30 and one aged 30 to 40 years. Points the paper makes about the study in general: Because abundant contaminating clonotypes from the bulk population could be contained in FACS-sorted repertoires, computational filtering was required. Because the study included only two donors, the extent to which the findings can be generalized is limited. The secondary T-cell response was weaker than the primary response but faster, peaking on day 5 instead of day 15. A small share of clonotypes was detected in both CD4 and CD8 compartments, with the overlap likely arising from convergent recombination. Most clones expanded after primary vaccination were re-detected after the booster (approximately 95% of CD4 and around 88% of CD8), suggesting broad memory maintenance.

The rearrangement combines TRBV5-1 with TRBJ2-7; TRBD2 lines up with 8 middle nucleotides. The sample in question was CD4+ T cells sorted from PBMCs, obtained 45 days after the yellow fever booster vaccination. This TCR derives from a man between 18 and 35 years old who received the YFV17D yellow fever vaccine. CDR3 reads: CASSFAGGGDEQYF. DNA sequence: TGCGCCAGCAGCTTCGCGGGGGGAGGAGACGAGCAGTACTTC. Supplemented by the reference TRBV5-1 and TRBJ2-7 proteins around the CDR3, the complete variable domain is KAGVTQTPRYLIKTRGQQVTLSCSPISGHRSVSWYQQTPGQGLQFLFEYFSETQRNKGNFPGRFSGRQFSNSRSEMNVSTLELGDSALYLCASSFAGGGDEQYFGPGTRLTVT.